The clone carrying this TCR beta chain was counted many times. What it binds is unknown. These data are taken from a study of early T cells in non-severe SARS-CoV-2 infection. Study details: Bulk RNA from unsorted whole blood was sequenced; chains were unpaired. Study findings and constraints: VDJdb matching favored anti-spike CD8 responses, missing private and CD4 specificities.

Attached unique molecular identifiers marked individual cDNA molecules. TCRdb processed the 5' RACE reads anew with MiXCR; each CDR3 protein has one entry. Here the sample spans fewer than 60,000 distinct CDR3 sequences, 3.5% to 5% being singletons. Sequenced sample: whole blood. This receptor was obtained from an adult who was a healthcare worker with PCR-confirmed SARS-CoV-2 infection or an uninfected control (not recorded which).

CDR3 sequence reads: CASSPVRNTEAFF. Written as DNA, the CDR3 is TGCGCCAGCAGCCCCGTCCGGAACACTGAAGCTTTCTTT. The chain recombines TRBV4-3 with TRBJ1-1; D remains ambiguous. The germline V gene encodes CDR1 LGHNA and CDR2 YSLEER. The CDR3 is 13 amino acids. V was trimmed by 4 bases and J by 1 base, leaving 7 bases between them.